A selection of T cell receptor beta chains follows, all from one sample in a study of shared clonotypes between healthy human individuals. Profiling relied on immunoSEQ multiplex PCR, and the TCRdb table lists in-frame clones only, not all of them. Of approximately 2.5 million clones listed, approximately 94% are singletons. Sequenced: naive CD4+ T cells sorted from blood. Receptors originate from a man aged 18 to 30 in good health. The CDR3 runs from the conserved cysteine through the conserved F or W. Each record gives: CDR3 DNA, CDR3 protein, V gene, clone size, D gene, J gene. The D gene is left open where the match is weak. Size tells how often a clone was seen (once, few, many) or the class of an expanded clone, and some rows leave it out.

DNA: TGTGCCAGCAGCTTAGGAGGGACAGGGGGCGCTGGAAAACTGTTTTTT
CDR3: CASSLGGTGGAGKLFF
V: TRBV7-2
size: NA
D: TRBD1
J: TRBJ1-4

DNA: TGTGCCAGCAGCGTGGACAGCATAAAAAACATTCAGTACTTC
CDR3: CASSVDSIKNIQYF
V: TRBV2
size: NA
D: NA
J: TRBJ2-4

DNA: TGTGCCAGCAGCTTCTTTGCGGGAGGGACCTACGAGCAGTACTTC
CDR3: CASSFFAGGTYEQYF
V: TRBV7-9
size: NA
D: TRBD2
J: TRBJ2-7

DNA: TGTGCCTGGACAATCCAGCCTAATGAAAAACTGTTTTTT
CDR3: CAWTIQPNEKLFF
V: TRBV30
size: NA
D: NA
J: TRBJ1-4

DNA: TGCGCCAGCAGCTTGGGACAGCAAGAGACCCAGTACTTC
CDR3: CASSLGQQETQYF
V: TRBV5-1
size: many
D: NA
J: TRBJ2-5

DNA: TGCAGCGTTGACGGTGGGCGGACCAAAATTGGGACCCAGTACTTC
CDR3: CSVDGGRTKIGTQYF
V: TRBV29-1
size: NA
D: NA
J: TRBJ2-5

DNA: TGTGCCAGCAGCTCAGACAGGGTCTACGAGCAGTACTTC
CDR3: CASSSDRVYEQYF
V: TRBV5-4
size: NA
D: TRBD1
J: TRBJ2-7

DNA: TGTGCCAGCAGTTTATCCGGGACTGGCGGTTACGAGCAGTACTTC
CDR3: CASSLSGTGGYEQYF
V: TRBV28
size: NA
D: NA
J: TRBJ2-7

DNA: TGTGCCAGCAGTTTTGGCGTAGTGAATACGCAGTATTTT
CDR3: CASSFGVVNTQYF
V: TRBV28
size: NA
D: NA
J: TRBJ2-3

DNA: TGTGCCTGGGCCTTAGGACAGAGAAACACCGGGGAGCTGTTTTTT
CDR3: CAWALGQRNTGELFF
V: TRBV30
size: NA
D: NA
J: TRBJ2-2

DNA: TGCGCCAGCAGCCGCGAGGGGACCAGGGATAGTTCACCCCTCCACTTT
CDR3: CASSREGTRDSSPLHF
V: TRBV4-1
size: NA
D: NA
J: TRBJ1-6

DNA: TGTGCCAGCAGTGTCGACAGGGGGCGCGAAACTGAAGCTTTCTTT
CDR3: CASSVDRGRETEAFF
V: TRBV2
size: NA
D: TRBD1
J: TRBJ1-1

DNA: TGTGCCAGCAGGACAGGACAGGGTGAAGGGGGCTACACCTTC
CDR3: CASRTGQGEGGYTF
V: TRBV28
size: NA
D: TRBD1
J: TRBJ1-2

DNA: TGTGCCAGCAGCCCCGCCGGACTAGATCAAAATGAGCAGTTCTTC
CDR3: CASSPAGLDQNEQFF
V: TRBV11-2
size: NA
D: TRBD2
J: TRBJ2-1

DNA: TGTGCCAGCCCGGGACGAGACAATCAGCCCCAGCATTTT
CDR3: CASPGRDNQPQHF
V: TRBV6-5
size: NA
D: NA
J: TRBJ1-5

DNA: TGCGCCAGCAGTGAGTCCCATGGGGGCAATCAGCCCCAGCATTTT
CDR3: CASSESHGGNQPQHF
V: TRBV10-2
size: NA
D: NA
J: TRBJ1-5

DNA: TGTGCCAGCAGCGCTAGGGGAAGCACAGATACGCAGTATTTT
CDR3: CASSARGSTDTQYF
V: TRBV9
size: NA
D: NA
J: TRBJ2-3

DNA: TGTGCCAGCAGCCGGACTAGCGGGAGCCCCAATGAGCAGTTCTTC
CDR3: CASSRTSGSPNEQFF
V: TRBV6-5
size: NA
D: TRBD2
J: TRBJ2-1

DNA: TGTGCCATCAAAACAGGGGACACTGAAGCTTTCTTT
CDR3: CAIKTGDTEAFF
V: TRBV10-3
size: NA
D: TRBD1
J: TRBJ1-1

DNA: TGTGCCAGCAGCCAAGCCAGTTCTAATGAAAAACTGTTTTTT
CDR3: CASSQASSNEKLFF
V: TRBV4-2
size: NA
D: NA
J: TRBJ1-4

DNA: TGTGCCAGCAGCCCCCCAGTCTACAATGAGCAGTTCTTC
CDR3: CASSPPVYNEQFF
V: TRBV21-1
size: NA
D: NA
J: TRBJ2-1

DNA: TGTGCCAGTAGTGCGGGACAGGGGTTTAGTTCACCCCTCCACTTT
CDR3: CASSAGQGFSSPLHF
V: TRBV19
size: NA
D: TRBD1
J: TRBJ1-6

DNA: TGTGCCAGCTCACCAAGTTGGACAGCGGCTAACTATGGCTACACCTTC
CDR3: CASSPSWTAANYGYTF
V: TRBV18
size: NA
D: NA
J: TRBJ1-2

DNA: TGTGCCTGGAGCGTAGCGGGAAGCCCAGATACGCAGTATTTT
CDR3: CAWSVAGSPDTQYF
V: TRBV30
size: once
D: TRBD2
J: TRBJ2-3

DNA: TGTGCCAGCAGTTACATTCTAGGGGGGGCGCCCGAGCAGTACTTC
CDR3: CASSYILGGAPEQYF
V: TRBV6-5
size: NA
D: NA
J: TRBJ2-7

DNA: TGTGCCAGCAGTGAAGAGGGCAGGGCTCCAGATACGCAGTATTTT
CDR3: CASSEEGRAPDTQYF
V: TRBV2
size: NA
D: NA
J: TRBJ2-3

DNA: TGCGCCAGCAGTGAGAGGGCGACGATTCTCGGGGCCGGGGAGCTGTTTTTT
CDR3: CASSERATILGAGELFF
V: TRBV10-1
size: NA
D: NA
J: TRBJ2-2

DNA: TGTGCCAGCAACGGACAGGGCTCTAATGAAAAACTGTTTTTT
CDR3: CASNGQGSNEKLFF
V: TRBV25-1
size: once
D: TRBD1
J: TRBJ1-4

DNA: TGTGCCAGCAGCGCTGCAGGAGGCTTTGAGCAGTACTTC
CDR3: CASSAAGGFEQYF
V: TRBV7-2
size: NA
D: NA
J: TRBJ2-7

DNA: TGCAGCGTTGATAGGCAGGGACCCACCGGGGAGCTGTTTTTT
CDR3: CSVDRQGPTGELFF
V: TRBV29-1
size: NA
D: NA
J: TRBJ2-2

DNA: TGTGCCAGCAGTTTTCCGGGACAGGGCAATGGCTACACCTTC
CDR3: CASSFPGQGNGYTF
V: TRBV6-6
size: NA
D: TRBD1
J: TRBJ1-2

DNA: TGTGCCAGAAGCTTCGAAAGGTATGGATCCACCGGGGAGCTGTTTTTT
CDR3: CARSFERYGSTGELFF
V: TRBV5-3
size: NA
D: NA
J: TRBJ2-2

DNA: TGCGCCAGCAGCTTGGTGGGAGGGATCAATCAGCCCCAGCATTTT
CDR3: CASSLVGGINQPQHF
V: TRBV5-1
size: NA
D: NA
J: TRBJ1-5

DNA: TGTGCCAGCAGCCTCGGGACAGTTAACACCGGGGAGCTGTTTTTT
CDR3: CASSLGTVNTGELFF
V: TRBV5-4
size: NA
D: TRBD1
J: TRBJ2-2

DNA: TGTGCCAGCAGCTTGGGTGGACTAGCGGGAGGGCCGGGGGGCGAGCAGTACTTC
CDR3: CASSLGGLAGGPGGEQYF
V: TRBV5-4
size: NA
D: TRBD2
J: TRBJ2-7

DNA: TGCGCCAGCAGCCGAGGTTCAGTAAGGGGTGGACAGAGCAATCAGCCCCAGCATTTT
CDR3: CASSRGSVRGGQSNQPQHF
V: TRBV4-1
size: once
D: NA
J: TRBJ1-5

DNA: TGTGCCAGCAGCTTGCTACAGGAGAACTATGGCTACACCTTC
CDR3: CASSLLQENYGYTF
V: TRBV5-4
size: NA
D: NA
J: TRBJ1-2

DNA: TGTGCCAGCAGAAACCTGGTCAAGAACACCGGGGAGCTGTTTTTT
CDR3: CASRNLVKNTGELFF
V: TRBV27
size: NA
D: NA
J: TRBJ2-2

DNA: TGTGCCAGTAGTAGCGGCTTAGGTATCCCCTTAGATACGCAGTATTTT
CDR3: CASSSGLGIPLDTQYF
V: TRBV19
size: NA
D: NA
J: TRBJ2-3

DNA: TGTGCCAGCGGCCCAAAAGGGACCGAAAAACTGTTTTTT
CDR3: CASGPKGTEKLFF
V: TRBV5-4
size: NA
D: NA
J: TRBJ1-4

DNA: TGTGCCAGTAGTAGGGCCGGGACTAGTCAAAACATTCAGTACTTC
CDR3: CASSRAGTSQNIQYF
V: TRBV19
size: NA
D: TRBD2
J: TRBJ2-4

DNA: TGTGCCAGCACCCGCGGGGGGGCCCCCAATCAGCCCCAGCATTTT
CDR3: CASTRGGAPNQPQHF
V: TRBV28
size: once
D: NA
J: TRBJ1-5

DNA: TGTGCCAGCAGCTTGACGGGACTAGCGGCCTACGAGCAGTACTTC
CDR3: CASSLTGLAAYEQYF
V: TRBV5-5
size: NA
D: TRBD2
J: TRBJ2-7

DNA: TGCGCCAGCAGACCGGACACCACAGATACGCAGTATTTT
CDR3: CASRPDTTDTQYF
V: TRBV5-1
size: NA
D: NA
J: TRBJ2-3

DNA: TGTGCCAGCAGTTCACCCTTTGGATCCTACAATGAGCAGTTCTTC
CDR3: CASSSPFGSYNEQFF
V: TRBV28
size: NA
D: NA
J: TRBJ2-1

DNA: TGCGCCAGCAGCTTAAGCGGGGCCGCGAACACCGGGGAGCTGTTTTTT
CDR3: CASSLSGAANTGELFF
V: TRBV5-1
size: NA
D: TRBD2
J: TRBJ2-2

DNA: TGTGCCAGCAGACCCGCCCACAGGGATAAAGTTTATGGCTACACCTTC
CDR3: CASRPAHRDKVYGYTF
V: TRBV14
size: NA
D: NA
J: TRBJ1-2

DNA: TGTGCCTGGAGAACTTCGGAGACCCAGTACTTC
CDR3: CAWRTSETQYF
V: TRBV30
size: NA
D: NA
J: TRBJ2-5

DNA: TGTGCCAGCAGCCGCGGTACAGAAGAGACCCAGTACTTC
CDR3: CASSRGTEETQYF
V: TRBV7-3
size: NA
D: NA
J: TRBJ2-5

DNA: TGTGCCAGCAGCGGCGGACTAGCGGTCTACAATGAGCAGTTCTTC
CDR3: CASSGGLAVYNEQFF
V: TRBV6-6
size: NA
D: TRBD2
J: TRBJ2-1

DNA: TGTGCCAGCAGCCCCCGATTAGCGGTCTGGGGGACCGGGGAGCTGTTTTTT
CDR3: CASSPRLAVWGTGELFF
V: TRBV7-2
size: NA
D: NA
J: TRBJ2-2

DNA: TGTGCCAGCAGGCGGGGGGACTCCTACGAGCAGTACTTC
CDR3: CASRRGDSYEQYF
V: TRBV27
size: once
D: TRBD2
J: TRBJ2-7

DNA: TGTGCCAGCAGCGTAACAGGGATTTCTGGCTACACCTTC
CDR3: CASSVTGISGYTF
V: TRBV2
size: NA
D: NA
J: TRBJ1-2

DNA: TGTGCCAGCAGTTCCCTAGGAGCGGGACTCGGGCGGGGCACAGATACGCAGTATTTT
CDR3: CASSSLGAGLGRGTDTQYF
V: TRBV28
size: NA
D: TRBD2
J: TRBJ2-3

DNA: TGCACCAGCAGTTCTCTCCGCCAGTCGTACGAGCAGTGCTTC
CDR3: CTSSSLRQSYEQCF
V: TRBV1
size: NA
D: NA
J: TRBJ2-7

DNA: TGTGCCAGCAGCCAAGCTAGCGGGGGGTTCTACAATGAGCAGTTCTTC
CDR3: CASSQASGGFYNEQFF
V: TRBV7-2
size: once
D: TRBD2
J: TRBJ2-1

DNA: TGTGCCAGCAGTCAACGGGAGGGGAGCTCCTACGAGCAGTACTTC
CDR3: CASSQREGSSYEQYF
V: TRBV28
size: NA
D: TRBD2
J: TRBJ2-7

DNA: TGTGCCAGCAGCTTGGCGGGGAGTGTTGCGGATGAGCAGTTCTTC
CDR3: CASSLAGSVADEQFF
V: TRBV5-4
size: NA
D: NA
J: TRBJ2-1

DNA: TGTGCCAGCAACGCAGGCGTCACCGGGGAGCTGTTTTTT
CDR3: CASNAGVTGELFF
V: TRBV6-6
size: NA
D: NA
J: TRBJ2-2